The sequence of this T cell receptor (beta chain) was determined in a study of cytomegalovirus exposure and HLA in healthy donors. Amplification used 60 Vbeta primers and 13 Jbeta primers. Method: immunoSEQ multiplex PCR; TCRdb's copy keeps in-frame clones and lacks some. In the table there are around 140,000 clones, about 77% of which are singletons. Germline values: CDR1 SEHNR, CDR2 FQNEAQ (reference sequence). The CDR3 is 14 amino acids. V was cut by 2 bases and J by 2 bases, with 9 bases left in between. The chain has TRBV7-9 and TRBJ1-2, with D perhaps TRBD1 (5 bases). Sequenced input: PBMCs. The sequence came from a woman in her thirties or forties in good health and CMV-seronegative. The CDR3 is CASSLTTVNYGYTF. CDR3 sequence (DNA): TGTGCCAGCAGCTTAACGACAGTAAACTATGGCTACACCTTC.